The 18 T cell receptor beta chains below were found in one sample sequenced in a study of Tregs in tolerant kidney transplant recipients (dated by TCRdb to between 2019 and 2020). Library preparation employed the immunoSEQ multiplex PCR assay. TCRdb mirrors the immuneACCESS table, restricted to in-frame sequences. Some clones are absent from its copies; in checked studies, under half trace to an unresolved V gene, and the reason for the others is unknown. The sample table records 85,000 to 90,000 clones; roughly 92% of these occur just once. The ten largest clones represent roughly 4.7% of the sample. Sequencing input: CD8+ T cells from blood. Receptors were obtained from a human donor in good health.

J is TRBJ2-7 and V is TRBV10-3, with D uncertain. CDR1 and CDR2 (germline): ENHRY, SYGVKD. The CDR3 has 18 residues. Between the trimmed V and J ends, which lost 3 bases and 5 bases, there was a span of 26 bases. CDR3 DNA sequence: TGTGCCATCAGTGATCCATCCTGGAAAGGCCCATGCTGCCACGAGCAGTACTTC. Its translation: CAISDPSWKGPCCHEQYF.

The rearrangement joins TRBV4-1 to TRBJ2-3, with D unresolved. Trimming pared 0 bases from V and 2 bases from J, leaving 18 bases between. This CDR3 has 18 residues. From germline, CDR1 is MGHRA and CDR2 YSYEKL. The CDR3 region has the DNA TGCGCCAGCAGCCAAGATATATTCAGCACTCAATTCACAGATACGCAGTATTTT. Its protein product is CASSQDIFSTQFTDTQYF.

The rearrangement joins TRBV6-4 to TRBJ2-3; 10 nucleotides align to TRBD2. The CDR3 loop spans 16 amino acids. Germline V lookup: CDR1 MRHNA, CDR2 SNTAGT. V lost 6 bases to trimming and J lost 0 bases; unmatched junction nucleotides: 6. Here the CDR3 reads CASSPLAGASTDTQYF. The CDR3 nucleotides are TGTGCCAGCAGCCCCCTAGCGGGAGCTAGCACAGATACGCAGTATTTT.

In its sample, this clone was seen many times. This same CDR3 is encoded by further DNA sequences in the sample. This chain links TRBV4-1 with TRBJ2-7; a possible D gene is TRBD1 (5 bases). The ends were cut back, 0 bases at V and 0 bases at J, with 9 bases in the middle. The V gene's germline CDR1 is MGHRA and CDR2 YSYEKL. The CDR3 is made up of 15 amino acids. CDR3 bases: TGCGCCAGCAGCCAAGAAGGACAACTCTCCTACGAGCAGTACTTC. Translated, it gives CASSQEGQLSYEQYF.

The V gene is TRBV7-6, the J gene TRBJ1-1, with 9 positions matching TRBD1. Germline V CDR1 and CDR2: SGHVS, FNYEAQ. V trimming: 1 base; J trimming: 0 bases; junction bases outside the gene matches: 12. The CDR3 contains 19 residues. CDR3 protein: CASSLEGVQGAEMNTEAFF. The CDR3 DNA reads TGTGCCAGCAGCTTAGAGGGCGTACAGGGGGCTGAGATGAACACTGAAGCTTTCTTT.

The chain is built from TRBV11-2 and TRBJ2-2; TRBD2 matches 8 bases. V was pared by 3 bases and J by 0 bases, with 12 bases of the junction left unmatched. The germline V gene encodes CDR1 SGHAT and CDR2 FQNNGV. The CDR3 spans 19 residues. CDR3 sequence (DNA): TGTGCCAGCAGCTTCCTTAAGGGTAGCGGGGTTTCGAACACCGGGGAGCTGTTTTTT. Translation gives CASSFLKGSGVSNTGELFF. The full variable domain, with the rest looked up from reference TRBV11-2 and TRBJ2-2, is EAGVAQSPRYKIIEKRQSVAFWCNPISGHATLYWYQQILGQGPKLLIQFQNNGVVDDSQLPKDRFSAERLKGVDSTLKIQPAKLEDSAVYLCASSFLKGSGVSNTGELFFGEGSRLTVL.

J is TRBJ2-7 and V is TRBV6-1; D could derive from TRBD1 or TRBD2 (6 bases each). The CDR3 loop spans 14 amino acids. Germline values: CDR1 MNHNS, CDR2 SASEGT. The ends were cut back, 2 bases at V and 2 bases at J, with 10 bases in the middle. CDR3 sequence: CASSELEGAYEQYF. In nucleotides, the CDR3 is TGTGCCAGCAGTGAATTGGAGGGGGCCTACGAGCAGTACTTC.

CDR3 in amino acids: CASSDLWDRDSPGANVLTF. The DNA for the CDR3 is TGTGCCAGCAGTGATCTTTGGGACAGGGATTCTCCTGGGGCCAACGTCCTGACTTTC. This sequence joins TRBV6-1 and TRBJ2-6, with 9 bases identical to TRBD1. CDR3 length: 19 residues. From germline, CDR1 is MNHNS and CDR2 SASEGT. With V trimmed by 3 bases and J by 2 bases, 11 bases remained unmatched.

This chain connects TRBV14 to TRBJ2-7, with TRBD2 matching over 7 bases. The CDR3 spans 18 residues. The ends lost 1 base at V and 8 bases at J; junction bases unmatched: 20. Germline assignment: CDR1 SGHDN and CDR2 FVKESK. The CDR3 here is CASSQVREGGSSRVKQYF. The DNA of the CDR3 is TGTGCCAGCAGCCAAGTCAGGGAAGGCGGGAGTTCCCGGGTGAAGCAGTACTTC.

The V and J genes are TRBV5-6 and TRBJ1-6; D call uncertain. The CDR3 runs 15 residues. V lost 3 bases and J 8 bases, leaving 15 bases between the germline ends. In germline, CDR1 is SGHDT, CDR2 YYEEEE. The CDR3, as DNA: TGTGCCAGCAGCTCGGTCGGAACGGAGGATTCACCCCTCCACTTT. Protein: CASSSVGTEDSPLHF.

This clone was detected only once. The chain recombines TRBV4-1 with TRBJ2-7; 8 nucleotides align to TRBD2. CDR3 length: 18 amino acids. Trimming removed 1 base from V and 0 bases from J; junction bases left unmatched: 11. CDR1 is MGHRA, CDR2 YSYEKL, per germline. CDR3 sequence (DNA): TGCGCCAGCAGCCAAGCCACTAGCGGAGAATCTGTCTCCTACGAGCAGTACTTC. This translates into CASSQATSGESVSYEQYF.

This clone occurred once. V gene TRBV19 combines with J gene TRBJ1-3; D unclear. The CDR3 contains 16 residues. The V end was cut by 2 bases, the J end by 0 bases, with 11 bases between. CDR1 and CDR2 from the germline V gene are LNHDA and SQIVND (reference sequence). The CDR3 here is CASSITLRISGNTIYF. CDR3 nucleotides: TGTGCCAGTAGTATAACGTTGCGGATCTCTGGAAACACCATATATTTT.

The chain employs TRBV10-2 and TRBJ1-1; D gene unclear. The germline gives CDR1 WSHSY, CDR2 SAAADI. This CDR3 is 13 amino acids long. V was trimmed by 0 bases and J by 7 bases, leaving 9 bases between them. The CDR3 bases are TGCGCCAGCAGTGAGTCCCCGGGGAGTGAAGCTTTCTTT. It codes for CASSESPGSEAFF.

The chain couples TRBV18 to TRBJ2-1, with 8 bases that match TRBD2. Trimming at V came to 3 bases and at J to 3 bases, leaving 10 bases not matched to a gene. Germline V gene sequence: CDR1 KGHSH, CDR2 LQKENI. This CDR3 comprises 17 residues. The CDR3 reads CASSPEGFTSGYNEQFF. The CDR3 nucleotides read TGTGCCAGCTCACCCGAGGGGTTTACTAGCGGCTACAATGAGCAGTTCTTC.

The chain carries TRBV15 and TRBJ2-7; 11 bases match TRBD1. Per the germline V gene, CDR1 is LNHNV and CDR2 is YYDKDF (reference sequence). V lost 5 bases to trimming and J lost 2 bases; unmatched junction nucleotides: 5. This CDR3 is 15 amino acids long. CDR3 sequence reads: CATSVGTGGTYEQYF. In DNA, the CDR3 is TGTGCCACCAGCGTGGGGACAGGGGGTACCTACGAGCAGTACTTC.

V gene TRBV7-9 combines with J gene TRBJ2-2, with TRBD1 matching 7 bases. The CDR3 extends over 15 amino acids. CDR1 is SEHNR and CDR2 is FQNEAQ in the germline V gene (reference sequence). V shed 5 bases, J shed 6 bases, and the junction held 9 bases outside the gene matches. Written as DNA, the CDR3 is TGTGCCAGCAGCCTCCCCGACAGGGAGTCCGGGGAGCTGTTTTTT. This codes for CASSLPDRESGELFF.

This clone was seen only once. The chain uses TRBV4-1 and TRBJ2-3, with 9 bases identical to TRBD2. V lost 3 bases, J lost 0 bases, and 4 bases stayed unmatched. Looked up from germline, CDR1 is MGHRA and CDR2 is YSYEKL. The CDR3 length is 16 residues. The CDR3 nucleotides are TGCGCCAGCAGCCAGGCTAGCGGGGTTAGCACAGATACGCAGTATTTT. This gives the protein CASSQASGVSTDTQYF.

The rearrangement joins TRBV4-1 to TRBJ2-7; TRBD2 aligns across 10 bases. Germline V gene lookup returns CDR1 MGHRA and CDR2 YSYEKL. V trimming: 1 base; J trimming: 2 bases; junction bases outside the gene matches: 5. This CDR3 has 16 residues. The CDR3 reads CASSQGTSGTTYEQYF. The CDR3 DNA reads as TGCGCCAGCAGCCAAGGTACTAGCGGGACCACCTACGAGCAGTACTTC.